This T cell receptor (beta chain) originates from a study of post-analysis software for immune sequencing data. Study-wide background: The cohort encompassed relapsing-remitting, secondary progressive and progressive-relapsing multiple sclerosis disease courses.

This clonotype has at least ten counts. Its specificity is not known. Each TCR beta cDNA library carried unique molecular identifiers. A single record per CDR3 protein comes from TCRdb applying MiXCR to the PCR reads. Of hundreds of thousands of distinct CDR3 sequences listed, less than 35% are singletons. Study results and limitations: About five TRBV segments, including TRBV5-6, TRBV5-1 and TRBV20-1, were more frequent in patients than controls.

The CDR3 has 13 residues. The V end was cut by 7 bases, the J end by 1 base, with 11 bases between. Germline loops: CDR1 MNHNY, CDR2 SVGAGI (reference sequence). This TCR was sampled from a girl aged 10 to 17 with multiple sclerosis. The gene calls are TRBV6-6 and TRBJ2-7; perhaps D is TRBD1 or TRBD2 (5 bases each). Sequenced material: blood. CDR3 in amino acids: CASNRDPSYEQYF. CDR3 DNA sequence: TGTGCCAGCAATAGGGACCCTTCCTACGAGCAGTACTTC.